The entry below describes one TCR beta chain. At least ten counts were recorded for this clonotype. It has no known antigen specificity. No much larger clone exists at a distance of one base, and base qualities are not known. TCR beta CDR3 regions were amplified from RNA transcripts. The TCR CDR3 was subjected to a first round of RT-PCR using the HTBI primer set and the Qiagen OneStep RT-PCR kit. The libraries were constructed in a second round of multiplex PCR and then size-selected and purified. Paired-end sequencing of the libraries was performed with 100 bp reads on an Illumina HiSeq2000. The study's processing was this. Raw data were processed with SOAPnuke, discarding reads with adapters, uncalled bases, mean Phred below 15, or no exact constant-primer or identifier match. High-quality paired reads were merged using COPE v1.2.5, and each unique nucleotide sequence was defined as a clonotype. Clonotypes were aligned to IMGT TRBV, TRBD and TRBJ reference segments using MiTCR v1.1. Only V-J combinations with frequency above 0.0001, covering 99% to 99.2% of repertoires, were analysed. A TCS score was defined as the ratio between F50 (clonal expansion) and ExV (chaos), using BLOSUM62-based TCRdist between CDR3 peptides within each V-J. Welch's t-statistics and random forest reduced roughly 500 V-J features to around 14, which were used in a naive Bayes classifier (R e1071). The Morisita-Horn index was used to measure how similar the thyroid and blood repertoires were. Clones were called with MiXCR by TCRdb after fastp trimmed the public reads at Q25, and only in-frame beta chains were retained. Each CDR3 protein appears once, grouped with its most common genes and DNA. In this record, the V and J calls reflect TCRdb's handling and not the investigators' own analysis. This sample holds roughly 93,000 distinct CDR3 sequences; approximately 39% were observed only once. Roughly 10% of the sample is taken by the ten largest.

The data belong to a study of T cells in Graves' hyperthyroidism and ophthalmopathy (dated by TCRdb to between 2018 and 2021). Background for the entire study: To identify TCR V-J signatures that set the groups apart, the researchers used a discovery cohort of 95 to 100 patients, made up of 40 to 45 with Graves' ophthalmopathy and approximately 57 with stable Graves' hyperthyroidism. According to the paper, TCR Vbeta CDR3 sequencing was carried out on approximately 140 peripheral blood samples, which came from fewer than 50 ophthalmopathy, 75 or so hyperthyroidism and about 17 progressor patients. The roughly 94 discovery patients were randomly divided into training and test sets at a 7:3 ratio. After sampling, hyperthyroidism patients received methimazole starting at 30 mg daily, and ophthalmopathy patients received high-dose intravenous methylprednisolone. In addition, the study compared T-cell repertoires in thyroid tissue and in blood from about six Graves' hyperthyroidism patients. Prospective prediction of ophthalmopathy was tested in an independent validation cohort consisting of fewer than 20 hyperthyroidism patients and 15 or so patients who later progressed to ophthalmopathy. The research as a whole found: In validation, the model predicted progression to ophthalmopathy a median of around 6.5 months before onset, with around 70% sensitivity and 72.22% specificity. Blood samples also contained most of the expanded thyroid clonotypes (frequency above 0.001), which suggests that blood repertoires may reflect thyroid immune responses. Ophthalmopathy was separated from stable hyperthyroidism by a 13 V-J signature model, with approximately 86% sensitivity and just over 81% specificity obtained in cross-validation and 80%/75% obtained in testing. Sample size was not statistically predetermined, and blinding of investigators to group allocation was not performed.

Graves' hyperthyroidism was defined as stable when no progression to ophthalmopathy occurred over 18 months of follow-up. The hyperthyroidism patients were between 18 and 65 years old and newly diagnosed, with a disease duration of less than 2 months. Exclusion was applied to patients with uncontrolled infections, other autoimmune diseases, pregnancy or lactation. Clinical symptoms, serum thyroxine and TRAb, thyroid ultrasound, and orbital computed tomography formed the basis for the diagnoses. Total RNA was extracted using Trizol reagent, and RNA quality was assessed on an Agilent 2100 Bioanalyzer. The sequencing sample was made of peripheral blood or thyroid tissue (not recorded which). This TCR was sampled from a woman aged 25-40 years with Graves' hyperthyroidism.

CDR3 protein: CASSYNFLSNQPQHF. The DNA sequence reads TGTGCCAGCAGTTACAATTTCCTGAGCAATCAGCCCCAGCATTTT. The chain joins TRBV6-6 to TRBJ1-5; no D gene can be assigned with confidence. The CDR3 contains 15 residues, cysteine and phenylalanine counted. Solely the CDR3 DNA is kept, with 45 bases framed from the first base. V is clipped by 2 bases and J by 1 base, and the sequence between their germline boundaries is 9 bases long. CDR1 and CDR2 were assigned from the germline V gene (reference sequence) as MNHNY and SVGAGI.